This T cell receptor (beta chain) was profiled in a study of CD8+ T cells in alopecia areata. The sequencing template was cDNA reverse transcribed from extracted RNA. Here immunoSEQ multiplex PCR was the method, and the copy in TCRdb shows in-frame clones only, minus some. The sample comprises tens of thousands of clones, about 51% of which are singletons, and 5.5% to 6% rests with the top ten. This clone has more than one count but fewer than ten. Between the trimmed V and J ends, which lost 2 bases and 0 bases, there was a span of 14 bases. CDR1 is SGHVS, CDR2 FNYEAQ, per germline. The CDR3 length is 17 residues.

Material: NKG2D-high CD8+ T cells sorted from blood. V gene TRBV7-6 combines with J gene TRBJ2-1; weak D call: TRBD1 (6 bases). The receptor comes from a human donor with alopecia areata. The CDR3 spells CASSLNSKDSSYNEQFF. In DNA form, the CDR3 reads TGTGCCAGCAGCTTAAATTCGAAGGACAGCTCCTACAATGAGCAGTTCTTC.